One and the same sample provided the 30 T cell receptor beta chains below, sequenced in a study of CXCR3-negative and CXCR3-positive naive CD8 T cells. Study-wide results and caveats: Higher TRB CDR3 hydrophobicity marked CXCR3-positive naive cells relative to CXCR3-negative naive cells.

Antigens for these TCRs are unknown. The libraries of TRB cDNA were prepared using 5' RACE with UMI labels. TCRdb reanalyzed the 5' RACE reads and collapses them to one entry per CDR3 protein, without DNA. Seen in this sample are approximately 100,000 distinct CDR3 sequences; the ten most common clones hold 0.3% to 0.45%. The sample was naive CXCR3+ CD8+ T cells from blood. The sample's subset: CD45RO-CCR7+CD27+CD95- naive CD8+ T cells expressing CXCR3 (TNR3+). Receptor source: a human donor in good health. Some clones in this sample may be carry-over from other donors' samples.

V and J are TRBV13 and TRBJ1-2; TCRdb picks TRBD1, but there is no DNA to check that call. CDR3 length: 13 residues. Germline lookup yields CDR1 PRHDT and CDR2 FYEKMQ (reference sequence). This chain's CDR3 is CASSPGTAGGYTF. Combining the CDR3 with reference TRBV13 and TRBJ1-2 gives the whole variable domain AAGVIQSPRHLIKEKRETATLKCYPIPRHDTVYWYQQGPGQDPQFLISFYEKMQSDKGSIPDRFSAQQFSDYHSELNMSSLELGDSALYFCASSPGTAGGYTFGSGTRLTVV.

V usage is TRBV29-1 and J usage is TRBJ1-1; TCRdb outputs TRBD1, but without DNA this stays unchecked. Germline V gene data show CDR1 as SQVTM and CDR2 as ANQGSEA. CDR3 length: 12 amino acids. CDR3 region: CSVRTMNTEAFF.

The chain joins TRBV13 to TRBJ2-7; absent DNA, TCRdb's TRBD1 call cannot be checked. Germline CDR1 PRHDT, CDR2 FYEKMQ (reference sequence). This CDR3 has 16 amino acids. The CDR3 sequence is CASSLEGQGPSYEQYF.

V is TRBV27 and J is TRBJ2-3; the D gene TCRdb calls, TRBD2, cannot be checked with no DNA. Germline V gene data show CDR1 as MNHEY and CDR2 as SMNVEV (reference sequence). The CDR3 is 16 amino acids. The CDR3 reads CASSLRAGGSTDTQYF.

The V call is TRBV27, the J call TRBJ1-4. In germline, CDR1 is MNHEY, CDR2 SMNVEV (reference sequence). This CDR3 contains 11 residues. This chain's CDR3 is CASRGQGKLFF.

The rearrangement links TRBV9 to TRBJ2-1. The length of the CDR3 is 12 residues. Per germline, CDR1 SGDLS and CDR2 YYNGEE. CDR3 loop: CASSVVNNEQFF.

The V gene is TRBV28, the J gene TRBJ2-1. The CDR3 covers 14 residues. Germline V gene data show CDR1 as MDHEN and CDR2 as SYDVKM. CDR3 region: CASSFHSGYNEQFF.

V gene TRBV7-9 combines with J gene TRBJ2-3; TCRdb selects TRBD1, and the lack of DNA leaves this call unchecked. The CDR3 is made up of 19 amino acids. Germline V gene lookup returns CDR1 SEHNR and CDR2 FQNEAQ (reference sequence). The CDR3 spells CASSSPRGQGPASTDTQYF.

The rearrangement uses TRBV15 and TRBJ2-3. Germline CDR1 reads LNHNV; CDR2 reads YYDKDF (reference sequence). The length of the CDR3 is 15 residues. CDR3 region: CATSRDRITTDTQYF.

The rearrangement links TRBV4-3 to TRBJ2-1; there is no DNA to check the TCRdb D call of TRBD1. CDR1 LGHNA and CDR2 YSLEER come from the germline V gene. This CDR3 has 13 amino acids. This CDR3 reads CASSQQGYNEQFF.

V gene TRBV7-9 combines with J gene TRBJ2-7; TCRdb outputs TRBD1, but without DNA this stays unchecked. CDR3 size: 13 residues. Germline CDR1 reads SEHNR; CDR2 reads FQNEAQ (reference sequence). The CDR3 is CASRPGQGYEQYF.

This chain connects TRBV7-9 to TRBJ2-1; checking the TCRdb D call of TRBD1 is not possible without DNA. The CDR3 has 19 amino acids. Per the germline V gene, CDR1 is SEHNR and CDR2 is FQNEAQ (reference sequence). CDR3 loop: CASSRTGSSSLHSYNEQFF.

CDR3 residues: CSVPRRNEQFF. The chain uses TRBV29-1 and TRBJ2-1. The CDR3 runs to 11 residues. Germline CDR1 is SQVTM and CDR2 is ANQGSEA.

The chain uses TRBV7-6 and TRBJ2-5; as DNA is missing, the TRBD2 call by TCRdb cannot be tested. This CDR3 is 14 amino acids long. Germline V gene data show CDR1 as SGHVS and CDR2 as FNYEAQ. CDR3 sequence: CASSLTAGQETQYF.

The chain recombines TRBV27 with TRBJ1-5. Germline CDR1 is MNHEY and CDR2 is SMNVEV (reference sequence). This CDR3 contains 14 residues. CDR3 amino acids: CASSLCSFNQPQHF.

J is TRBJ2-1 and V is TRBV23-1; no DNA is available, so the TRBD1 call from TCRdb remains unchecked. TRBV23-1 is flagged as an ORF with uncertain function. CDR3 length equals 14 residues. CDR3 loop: CASLIGGSSWEQFF.

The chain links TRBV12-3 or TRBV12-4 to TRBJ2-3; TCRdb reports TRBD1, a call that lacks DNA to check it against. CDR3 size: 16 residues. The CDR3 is CASSLPGQEAADTQYF.

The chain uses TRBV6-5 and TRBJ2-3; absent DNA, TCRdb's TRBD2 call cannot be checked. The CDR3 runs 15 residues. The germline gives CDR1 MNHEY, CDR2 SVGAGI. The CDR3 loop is CASRQLAGLTDTQYF.

The CDR3 sequence: CAISPGQGTYNEQFF. The chain is built from TRBV10-3 and TRBJ2-1; there is no DNA to check the TCRdb D call of TRBD1. Germline V CDR1 and CDR2: ENHRY, SYGVKD. The CDR3 has 15 residues.

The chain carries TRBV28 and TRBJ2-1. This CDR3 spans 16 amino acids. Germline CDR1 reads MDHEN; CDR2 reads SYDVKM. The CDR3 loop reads CASSSSPGERYNEQFF.

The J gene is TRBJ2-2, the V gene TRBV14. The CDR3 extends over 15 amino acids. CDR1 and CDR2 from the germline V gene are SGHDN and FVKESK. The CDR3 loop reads CASLLKQPKVGELFF.

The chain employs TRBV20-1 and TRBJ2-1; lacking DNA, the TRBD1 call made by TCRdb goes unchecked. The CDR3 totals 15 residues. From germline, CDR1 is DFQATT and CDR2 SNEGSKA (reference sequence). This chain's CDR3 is CSARDMTGSNNEQFF.

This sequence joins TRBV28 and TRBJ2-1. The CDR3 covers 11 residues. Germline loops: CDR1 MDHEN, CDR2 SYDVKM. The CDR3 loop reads CASSLPLEQFF.

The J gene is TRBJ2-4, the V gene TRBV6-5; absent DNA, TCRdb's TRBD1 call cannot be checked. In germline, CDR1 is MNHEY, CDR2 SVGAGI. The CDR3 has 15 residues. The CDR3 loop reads CASSPWTGRKNIQYF.

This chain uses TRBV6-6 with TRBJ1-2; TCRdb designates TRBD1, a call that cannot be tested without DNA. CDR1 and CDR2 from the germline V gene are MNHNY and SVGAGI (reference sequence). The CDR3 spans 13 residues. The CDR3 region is CASSLGTGGRYTF.

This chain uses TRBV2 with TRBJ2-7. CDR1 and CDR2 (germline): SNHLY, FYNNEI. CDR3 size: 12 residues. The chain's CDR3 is CASSDSSKEQYF.

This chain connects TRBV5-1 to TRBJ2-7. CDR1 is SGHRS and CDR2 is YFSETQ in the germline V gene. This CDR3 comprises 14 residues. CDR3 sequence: CASSGLDHFSEQYF.

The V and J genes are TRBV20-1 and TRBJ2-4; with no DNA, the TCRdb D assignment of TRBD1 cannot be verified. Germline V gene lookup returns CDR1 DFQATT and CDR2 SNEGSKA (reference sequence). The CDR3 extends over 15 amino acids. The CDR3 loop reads CSANPPGGEWNIQYF.

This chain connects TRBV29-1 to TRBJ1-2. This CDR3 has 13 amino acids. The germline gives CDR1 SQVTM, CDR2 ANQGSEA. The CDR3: CSVEEGISPGYTF.

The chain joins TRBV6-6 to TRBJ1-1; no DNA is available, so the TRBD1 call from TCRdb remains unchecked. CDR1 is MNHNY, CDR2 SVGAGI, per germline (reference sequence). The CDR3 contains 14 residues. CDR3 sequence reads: CASSQDRAQTEAFF.